Listed here are 8 T cell receptor beta chains from one sample, sequenced in a study of T cell responses to AZD1222 COVID-19 vaccine. Using immunoSEQ multiplex PCR, the repertoire was profiled, and TCRdb retains in-frame clones only, with some absent. The data hold 100,000 to 150,000 clones, with roughly 92% observed a single time. The starting material was peripheral blood, obtained 28 days after the second AZD1222 dose. The receptor source for this set is an adult who received the AZD1222 COVID-19 vaccine.

The chain has TRBV7-2 and TRBJ1-1, with TRBD1 identical over 9 bases. J gave up 4 bases and V 7 bases, and 4 bases lay outside the gene matches. This CDR3 is built from 13 residues. CDR1 SGHTA and CDR2 FQGNSA come from the germline V gene. CDR3 protein: CASTDRGGTEAFF. As DNA, the CDR3 is TGTGCCAGCACCGACAGGGGGGGCACTGAAGCTTTCTTT.

This clone has more than one count but fewer than ten. The chain has TRBV29-1 and TRBJ1-2; TRBD1 matches at 7 bases. This CDR3 spans 14 amino acids. Looked up from germline, CDR1 is SQVTM and CDR2 is ANQGSEA. Unmatched junction bases numbered 7, after V lost 6 bases and J lost 0 bases. For the CDR3, the DNA is TGCAGCGTCGCGACAGGGTCCTCTAACTATGGCTACACCTTC. Amino acids: CSVATGSSNYGYTF.

V is TRBV4-2 and J is TRBJ1-3; TRBD1 matches 7 bases. The CDR3 spans 17 residues. The J segment lost 0 bases and the V segment lost 6 bases, leaving 11 bases of the junction unmatched. Germline V gives CDR1 LGHNA, CDR2 YNFKEQ. The CDR3 sequence is CASRLQTGLFSGNTIYF. The CDR3 DNA follows: TGTGCCAGCAGACTACAGACAGGGCTCTTCTCTGGAAACACCATATATTTT.

The genes are TRBV19 and TRBJ1-1; D is unclear. Trimming removed 5 bases from V and 1 base from J, with 8 bases in between. There are 13 residues in the CDR3. The germline V gene encodes CDR1 LNHDA and CDR2 SQIVND (reference sequence). CDR3 nucleotide sequence: TGTGCCAGTAGTCCAACCCAGAACACTGAAGCTTTCTTT. Residues: CASSPTQNTEAFF. Drawing the rest from reference TRBV19 and TRBJ1-1, the complete variable domain is DGGITQSPKYLFRKEGQNVTLSCEQNLNHDAMYWYRQDPGQGLRLIYYSQIVNDFQKGDIAEGYSVSREKKESFPLTVTSAQKNPTAFYLCASSPTQNTEAFFGQGTRLTVV.

The rearrangement uses TRBV4-3 and TRBJ2-1; D is ambiguous. The V and J ends lost 6 bases and 12 bases respectively, with 15 bases between them. From germline, CDR1 is LGHNA and CDR2 YSLEER. The CDR3 has 12 residues. The CDR3 DNA sequence: TGCGCCAGCAGAGACCGGTCACAGCGGCAGTTCTTC. Translating it yields CASRDRSQRQFF.

The chain is built from TRBV6-2 or TRBV6-3 and TRBJ1-5; no firm D call. Germline V lookup: CDR1 MNHEY, CDR2 SVGEGT. V was shortened by 2 bases and J by 0 bases, with 5 bases between the two germline ends. CDR3 length: 14 amino acids. The CDR3 nucleotides are TGTGCCAGCAGTTACCTAAATAGCAATCAGCCCCAGCATTTT. Translated, it gives CASSYLNSNQPQHF.

This chain joins TRBV28 and TRBJ1-1; D unresolved. The CDR3 length is 17 residues. V was shortened by 2 bases and J by 0 bases, with 16 bases between the two germline ends. CDR1 is MDHEN, CDR2 SYDVKM, per germline. The DNA of the CDR3 is TGTGCCAGCAGTTTAAGATGGGCCCGGCGGATGAACACTGAAGCTTTCTTT. Translated, it gives CASSLRWARRMNTEAFF.

This clone has a single count. The chain links TRBV5-1 to TRBJ1-4, with a tentative D call TRBD1 (5 bases). The germline gives CDR1 SGHRS, CDR2 YFSETQ. Deletions cut 0 bases from V and 6 bases from J, with 15 bases between. The CDR3 is made up of 16 amino acids. The CDR3 spells CASSLVGAGRDEKLFF. DNA of the CDR3: TGCGCCAGCAGCTTGGTAGGCGCAGGCAGGGATGAAAAACTGTTTTTT.